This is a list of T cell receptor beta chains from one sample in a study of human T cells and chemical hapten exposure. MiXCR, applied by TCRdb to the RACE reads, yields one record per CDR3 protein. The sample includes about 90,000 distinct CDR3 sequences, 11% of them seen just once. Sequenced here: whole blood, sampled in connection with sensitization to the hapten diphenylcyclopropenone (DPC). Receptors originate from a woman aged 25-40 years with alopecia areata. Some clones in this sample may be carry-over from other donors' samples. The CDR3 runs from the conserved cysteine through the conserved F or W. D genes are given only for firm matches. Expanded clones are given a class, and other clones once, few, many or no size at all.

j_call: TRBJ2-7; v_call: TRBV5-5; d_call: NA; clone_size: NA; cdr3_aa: CASSLYGTFGSYKQYF; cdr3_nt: TGTGCCAGCAGCTTGTATGGGACCTTCGGCTCCTACAAGCAGTACTTC
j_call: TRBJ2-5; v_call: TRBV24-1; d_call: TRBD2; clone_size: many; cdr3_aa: CATSDTRTSGVKTQYF; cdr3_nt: TGTGCCACCAGTGACACACGGACTAGCGGGGTGAAGACCCAGTACTTC
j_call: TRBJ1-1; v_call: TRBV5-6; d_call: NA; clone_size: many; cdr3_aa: CASSPTIKNTEAFF; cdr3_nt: TGTGCCAGCAGCCCAACCATTAAGAACACTGAAGCTTTCTTT
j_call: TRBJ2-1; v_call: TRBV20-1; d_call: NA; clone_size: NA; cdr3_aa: CSAPLGGGLENEQFF; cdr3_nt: TGCAGTGCCCCTTTGGGGGGGGGCCTGGAGAATGAGCAGTTCTTC
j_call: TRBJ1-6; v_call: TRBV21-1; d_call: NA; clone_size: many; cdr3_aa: CASSNKLSGGTGDNSPLHF; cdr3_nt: TGTGCCAGCAGCAACAAATTAAGTGGAGGGACGGGAGATAATTCACCCCTCCACTTT
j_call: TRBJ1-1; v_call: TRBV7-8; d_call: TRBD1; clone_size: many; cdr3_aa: CASSFTSGGVNTEAFF; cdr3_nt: TGTGCCAGCAGCTTCACCTCAGGGGGTGTGAACACTGAAGCTTTCTTT
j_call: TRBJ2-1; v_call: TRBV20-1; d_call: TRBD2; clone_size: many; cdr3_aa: CSASLAGGIGNNEQFF; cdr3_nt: TGCAGTGCTAGCCTAGCGGGGGGAATCGGGAACAATGAGCAGTTCTTC
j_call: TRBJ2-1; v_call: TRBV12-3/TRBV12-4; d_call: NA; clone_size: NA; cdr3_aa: CASSWSEGHDNEQFF; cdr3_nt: TGTGCCAGCAGTTGGTCGGAGGGCCACGACAATGAGCAGTTCTTC
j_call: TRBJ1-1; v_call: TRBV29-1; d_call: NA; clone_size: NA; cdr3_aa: CSAKGSPNTEAFF; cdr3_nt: TGCAGCGCGAAGGGGTCCCCGAACACTGAAGCTTTCTTT
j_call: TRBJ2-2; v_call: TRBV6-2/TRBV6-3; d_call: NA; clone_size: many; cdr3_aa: CASSYSQDTGELFF; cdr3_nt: TGTGCCAGCAGTTACAGTCAGGACACCGGGGAGCTGTTTTTT
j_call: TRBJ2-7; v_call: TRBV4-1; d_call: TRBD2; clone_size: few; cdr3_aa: CASSPQTGLAGAYEQYF; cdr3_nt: TGCGCCAGCAGCCCCCAAACAGGACTAGCGGGGGCCTACGAGCAGTACTTC
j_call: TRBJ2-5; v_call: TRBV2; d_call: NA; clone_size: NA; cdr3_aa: CASRGLAQETQYF; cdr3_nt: TGTGCCAGCAGGGGACTGGCCCAGGAGACCCAGTACTTC
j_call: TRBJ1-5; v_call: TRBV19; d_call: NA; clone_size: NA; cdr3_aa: CASSGSRIQPQHF; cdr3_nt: TGTGCCAGTAGTGGAAGTCGGATACAGCCCCAGCATTTT
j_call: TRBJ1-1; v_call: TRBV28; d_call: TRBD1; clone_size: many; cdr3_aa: CASSYTGQGRDTEAFF; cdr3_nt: TGTGCCAGCAGTTATACCGGACAGGGTAGGGACACTGAAGCTTTCTTT
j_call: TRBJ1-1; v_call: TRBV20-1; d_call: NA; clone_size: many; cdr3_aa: CSARVGTGQYTEAFF; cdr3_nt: TGCAGTGCTAGAGTTGGTACAGGACAGTACACTGAAGCTTTCTTT
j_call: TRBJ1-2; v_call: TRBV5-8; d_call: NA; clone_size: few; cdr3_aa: CASSLVQGDGYTF; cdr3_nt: TGTGCCAGCAGCTTGGTACAGGGTGATGGCTACACCTTC
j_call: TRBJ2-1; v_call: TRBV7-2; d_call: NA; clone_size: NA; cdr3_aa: CASSSLREQFF; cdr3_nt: TGTGCCAGCAGCTCCCTACGAGAGCAGTTCTTC
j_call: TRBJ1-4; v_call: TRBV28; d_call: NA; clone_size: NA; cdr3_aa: CASSLPGTNEKLFF; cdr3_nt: TGTGCCAGCAGTTTACCGGGAACTAATGAAAAACTGTTTTTT
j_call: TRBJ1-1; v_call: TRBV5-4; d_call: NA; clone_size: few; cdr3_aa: CASSNRVGTEAFF; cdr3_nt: TGTGCCAGCAGCAACAGGGTGGGTACTGAAGCTTTCTTT
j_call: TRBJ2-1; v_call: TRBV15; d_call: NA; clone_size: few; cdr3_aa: CATSSREYNEQFF; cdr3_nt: TGTGCCACCAGCAGCAGGGAATACAATGAGCAGTTCTTC
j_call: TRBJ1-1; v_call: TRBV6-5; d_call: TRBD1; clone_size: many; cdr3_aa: CASSSRQGAFRNTEAFF; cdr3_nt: TGTGCCAGCAGTTCCAGACAGGGGGCGTTTAGGAACACTGAAGCTTTCTTT
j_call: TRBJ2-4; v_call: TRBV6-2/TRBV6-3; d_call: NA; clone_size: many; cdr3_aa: CASSFNRAGIQYF; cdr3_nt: TGTGCCAGCAGTTTCAACAGGGCTGGGATTCAGTACTTC
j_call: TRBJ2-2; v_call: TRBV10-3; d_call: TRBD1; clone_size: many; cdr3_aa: CAISGQTNTGELFF; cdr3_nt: TGTGCCATTTCGGGACAGACTAACACCGGGGAGCTGTTTTTT
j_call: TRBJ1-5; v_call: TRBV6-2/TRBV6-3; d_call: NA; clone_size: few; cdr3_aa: CASSYAGLGGSNQPQHF; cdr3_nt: TGTGCCAGCAGTTACGCCGGGCTCGGGGGAAGCAATCAGCCCCAGCATTTT
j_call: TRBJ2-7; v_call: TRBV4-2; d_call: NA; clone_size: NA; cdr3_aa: CASSHGDKAYEQYF; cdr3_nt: TGTGCCAGCAGCCACGGGGACAAAGCCTACGAGCAGTACTTC
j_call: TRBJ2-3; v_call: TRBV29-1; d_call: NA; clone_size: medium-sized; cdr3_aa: CSVLRGLGGNTDTQYF; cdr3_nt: TGCAGCGTTCTCCGGGGGCTCGGGGGAAACACAGATACGCAGTATTTT
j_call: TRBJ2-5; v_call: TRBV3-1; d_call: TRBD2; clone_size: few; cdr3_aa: CASTQGLANQETQYF; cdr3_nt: TGTGCCAGCACCCAGGGACTAGCGAATCAAGAGACCCAGTACTTC
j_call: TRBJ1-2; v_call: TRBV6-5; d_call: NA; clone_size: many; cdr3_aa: CASSYLGIRASNYGYTF; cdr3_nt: TGTGCCAGCAGTTACCTCGGAATCCGGGCTTCTAACTATGGCTACACCTTC
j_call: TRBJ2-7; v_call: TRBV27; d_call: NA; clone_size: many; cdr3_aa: CASSARDGRSSYEQYF; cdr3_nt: TGTGCCAGCAGTGCTCGGGACGGACGTAGCTCCTACGAGCAGTACTTC
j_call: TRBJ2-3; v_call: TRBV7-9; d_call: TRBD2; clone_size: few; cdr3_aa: CASSGRGGASDTQYF; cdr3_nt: TGTGCCAGCAGCGGGCGCGGGGGGGCTTCAGATACGCAGTATTTT
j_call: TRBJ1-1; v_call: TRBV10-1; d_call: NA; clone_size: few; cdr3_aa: CASSTTGINTEAFF; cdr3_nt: TGCGCCAGCAGTACTACAGGGATAAACACTGAAGCTTTCTTT
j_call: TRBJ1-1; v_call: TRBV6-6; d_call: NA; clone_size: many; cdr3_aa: CASSLSPSTEAFF; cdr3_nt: TGTGCCAGCAGTTTAAGTCCGAGCACTGAAGCTTTCTTT
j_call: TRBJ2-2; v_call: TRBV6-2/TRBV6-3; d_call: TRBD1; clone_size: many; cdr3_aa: CASSYLVSTGENGELFF; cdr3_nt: TGTGCCAGCAGTTACCTAGTTTCGACAGGGGAGAACGGGGAGCTGTTTTTT